This TCR beta chain was retrieved from a study of blood T cell repertoires in COVID-19. Study at large: Material from acute and convalescent COVID-19 was sourced from the United States, Italy and Spain. The analysed material was cDNA or gDNA that came from T cells, B-cell-depleted T cells, or PBMCs.

Original processing notes: Estimates of nucleated cell counts were drawn from the amplification of reference gene primers. Assay used: immunoSEQ multiplex PCR; TCRdb lists only in-frame clones, some missing. The D gene and trimming were derived from the DNA, and the V and J assignments and clone size from that table. The table includes just under 350,000 clones, 85% to 90% detected once. Looked up from germline, CDR1 is SQVTM and CDR2 is ANQGSEA. Trimming cost V 3 bases and J 2 bases; bases outside gene matches: 5. CDR3 length equals 15 residues. Followed over time, Seattle patients had been enrolled while infection was active.

This clonotype was obtained from a woman aged 70 to 79 with COVID-19, enrolled during active disease. Sequences were obtained from peripheral blood. The chain couples TRBV29-1 to TRBJ2-7; 12 bases align to TRBD1. CDR3 protein: CSVDGTGGSPYEQYF. CDR3 DNA sequence: TGCAGCGTTGACGGGACAGGGGGCAGTCCCTACGAGCAGTACTTC.